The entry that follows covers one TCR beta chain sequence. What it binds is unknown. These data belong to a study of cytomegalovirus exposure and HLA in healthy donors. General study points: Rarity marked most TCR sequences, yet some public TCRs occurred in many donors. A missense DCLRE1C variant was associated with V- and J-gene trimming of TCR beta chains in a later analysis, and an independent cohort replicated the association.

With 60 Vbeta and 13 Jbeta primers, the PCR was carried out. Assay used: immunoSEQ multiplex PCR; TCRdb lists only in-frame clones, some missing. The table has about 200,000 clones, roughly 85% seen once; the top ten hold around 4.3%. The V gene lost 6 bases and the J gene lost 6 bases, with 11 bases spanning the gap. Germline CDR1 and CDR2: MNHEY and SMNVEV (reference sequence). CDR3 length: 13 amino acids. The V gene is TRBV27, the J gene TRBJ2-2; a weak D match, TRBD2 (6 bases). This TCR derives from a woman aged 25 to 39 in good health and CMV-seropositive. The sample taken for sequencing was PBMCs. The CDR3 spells CASSPGEAGELFF. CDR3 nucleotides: TGTGCCAGCAGCCCCGGGGAGGCCGGGGAGCTGTTTTTT.